Shown below are 11 T cell receptor beta chains from a single sample sequenced in a study of vaccination and CD4 T cells after COVID-19. Regarding treatment: 10-day PBMC culture with coronavirus spike peptide pools or control peptides (ViraFEST assay). No antigen has been assigned to these receptors. Cultured CD4+ T-cell DNA underwent Oncomine TCR Beta short-read sequencing. TCRdb used MiXCR to reprocess the PCR reads, holding one entry per CDR3 protein. The sample lists about 3,900 distinct CDR3 sequences, roughly 21% occurring once. The sample taken for sequencing was CD4+ T cells from blood, cultured in vitro. The receptors were sampled from a human donor who had recovered from COVID-19.

This clonotype is deemed medium-sized. The chain is built from TRBV20-1 and TRBJ1-2; 7 bases match TRBD1. The CDR3 runs 13 residues. The V segment lost 6 bases and the J segment 2 bases; nucleotides outside the gene matches: 6. Germline loops: CDR1 DFQATT, CDR2 SNEGSKA (reference sequence). For the CDR3, the DNA is TGCAGTGCCCGTTGGGGACAGAACTATGGCTACACCTTC. This encodes CSARWGQNYGYTF.

V and J are TRBV19 and TRBJ1-3; the D gene is possibly TRBD1 (6 bases). Germline lookup yields CDR1 LNHDA and CDR2 SQIVND (reference sequence). The V end was cut by 6 bases, the J end by 3 bases, with 21 bases between. CDR3 length: 17 amino acids. CDR3 residues: CASSLNPQGLGGNTIYF. CDR3 bases: TGTGCCAGTAGCCTAAATCCTCAGGGGCTCGGTGGAAACACCATATATTTT.

This clonotype came up a few times. V is TRBV7-2 and J is TRBJ2-1, with 7 positions matching TRBD2. V gave up 3 bases and J gave up 3 bases; unmatched junction bases: 5. The germline gives CDR1 SGHTA, CDR2 FQGNSA. The CDR3 extends over 15 amino acids. The CDR3 is CASSLTGLVYNEQFF. DNA of the CDR3: TGTGCCAGCAGCTTGACCGGACTAGTCTACAATGAGCAGTTCTTC.

The CDR3 sequence: CASSSEGRNGNTIYF. Here the CDR3 DNA reads TGTGCCAGTAGTTCCGAGGGACGAAATGGAAACACCATATATTTT. The chain recombines TRBV19 with TRBJ1-3, with D possibly matching TRBD1 (5 bases). Germline loops: CDR1 LNHDA, CDR2 SQIVND (reference sequence). The CDR3 is made up of 15 amino acids. V lost 5 bases, J lost 3 bases, and 14 bases lay in between.

V usage is TRBV5-1 and J usage is TRBJ2-5; D remains ambiguous. The germline V gene encodes CDR1 SGHRS and CDR2 YFSETQ. The V end was cut by 0 bases, the J end by 1 base, with 10 bases between. The CDR3 covers 15 residues. CDR3 in DNA: TGCGCCAGCAGCTTGGCCCAGGCGGCCCAAGAGACCCAGTACTTC. As protein: CASSLAQAAQETQYF.

This clonotype appeared a few times. The chain combines TRBV9 with TRBJ2-3, with 8 bases matching TRBD1. CDR1 and CDR2 from the germline V gene are SGDLS and YYNGEE. This CDR3 has 15 residues. Trimming at V came to 0 bases and at J to 4 bases, leaving 4 bases not matched to a gene. The CDR3 loop reads CASSVEAGGPDTQYF. The CDR3 bases are TGTGCCAGCAGCGTAGAGGCAGGGGGCCCAGATACGCAGTATTTT. The entire variable domain, with the rest obtained from reference TRBV9 and TRBJ2-3, is as follows: DSGVTQTPKHLITATGQRVTLRCSPRSGDLSVYWYQQSLDQGLQFLIQYYNGEERAKGNILERFSAQQFPDLHSELNLSSLELGDSALYFCASSVEAGGPDTQYFGPGTRLTVL.

The gene calls are TRBV29-1 and TRBJ2-7, with D possibly being TRBD1 (5 bases). Trimming shortened V by 4 bases and J by 9 bases, and 19 bases separated the two germline ends. The CDR3 runs 13 residues. The germline CDR1 and CDR2 sequences are SQVTM and ANQGSEA. CDR3 protein: CSVGSTGSTVQYF. Written as DNA, the CDR3 is TGCAGCGTTGGATCAACAGGTTCTACGGTGCAGTACTTC.

This clonotype ranks as medium-sized. The genes are TRBV2 and TRBJ1-6; TRBD1 might be the D (6 bases). This CDR3 spans 13 amino acids. Trimming took 7 bases from V and 7 from J, leaving 11 bases between them. Germline V CDR1 and CDR2: SNHLY, FYNNEI. CDR3 nucleotide sequence: TGTGCCAGCAAGCACAGGGAAAATTCACCCCTCCACTTT. This encodes CASKHRENSPLHF.

V is TRBV5-5 and J is TRBJ2-5; no clear D gene. Trimming pared 1 base from V and 0 bases from J, leaving 4 bases between. Germline CDR1 and CDR2: SGHKS and YYEKEE (reference sequence). The CDR3 has 13 residues. CDR3 residues: CASSLIYQETQYF. CDR3 nucleotide sequence: TGTGCCAGCAGCTTGATATACCAAGAGACCCAGTACTTC.

By sample share, this clonotype is medium-sized (0.01 to 0.1%). This chain joins TRBV6-1 and TRBJ1-1; TRBD1 aligns across 7 bases. The CDR3 is 12 residues long. Germline lookup yields CDR1 MNHNS and CDR2 SASEGT. The V and J ends lost 6 bases and 6 bases, in that order; junction bases with no gene match: 4. DNA for the CDR3: TGTGCCAGCAGACGGGGGACAGCTGAAGCTTTCTTT. Translating it yields CASRRGTAEAFF.

By its share, this clonotype is medium-sized. The rearrangement links TRBV6-2 or TRBV6-3 to TRBJ1-6, with 7 positions matching TRBD1. The CDR3 is 14 residues long. Germline-derived CDR1 and CDR2 are MNHEY and SVGEGT. Unmatched junction bases numbered 5, after V lost 5 bases and J lost 7 bases. The CDR3 sequence: CASSVTGENSPLHF. DNA of the CDR3: TGTGCCAGCAGTGTTACAGGGGAAAATTCACCCCTCCACTTT.